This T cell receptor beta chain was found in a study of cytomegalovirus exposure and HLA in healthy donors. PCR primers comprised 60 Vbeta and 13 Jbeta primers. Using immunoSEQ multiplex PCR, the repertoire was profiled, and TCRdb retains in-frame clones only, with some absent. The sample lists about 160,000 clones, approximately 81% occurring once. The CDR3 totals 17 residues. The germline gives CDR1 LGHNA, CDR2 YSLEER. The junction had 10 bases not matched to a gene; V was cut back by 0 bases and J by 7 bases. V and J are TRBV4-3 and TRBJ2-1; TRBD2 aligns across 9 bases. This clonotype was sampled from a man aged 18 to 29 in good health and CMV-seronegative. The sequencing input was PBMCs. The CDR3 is CASSQDLGREGLNEQFF. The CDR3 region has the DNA TGCGCCAGCAGCCAAGATCTGGGGCGGGAGGGCCTGAATGAGCAGTTCTTC.